These 25 T cell receptor beta chains were sequenced from one sample in a study of cytomegalovirus exposure and HLA in healthy donors. PCR primers comprised 60 Vbeta and 13 Jbeta primers. Clones were sequenced by immunoSEQ multiplex PCR, and TCRdb holds only the in-frame ones, with some missing. Altogether 90,000 or so clones are present, 70% being singletons, with the ten largest covering more than 12%. Specimen: PBMCs. The receptor set was obtained from a woman aged 45-60 years in good health and CMV-seropositive.

The chain combines TRBV6-1 with TRBJ2-5; D gene uncertain. The CDR3 extends over 12 amino acids. V was cut by 1 base and J by 7 bases, with 7 bases left in between. Germline lookup yields CDR1 MNHNS and CDR2 SASEGT. CDR3 loop: CASSEVERTQYF. CDR3 coding DNA: TGTGCCAGCAGTGAAGTGGAGAGGACCCAGTACTTC.

V usage is TRBV7-3 and J usage is TRBJ2-2; 7 bases agree with TRBD2. Germline values: CDR1 SGHTA, CDR2 FQGTGA. The CDR3 runs 16 residues. Trimming removed 5 bases from V and 5 bases from J; junction bases left unmatched: 11. CDR3 coding DNA: TGTGCCAGCAGCCGCAATGGGGGGACTATAACCGGGGAGCTGTTTTTT. This sequence encodes CASSRNGGTITGELFF.

The chain combines TRBV7-7 with TRBJ2-1; TRBD1 is a possible D gene (5 bases). Trimming shortened V by 2 bases and J by 9 bases, and 11 bases separated the two germline ends. CDR1 and CDR2 (germline): SSHAT, FNYEAQ (reference sequence). The CDR3 loop spans 13 amino acids. The CDR3 DNA is TGTGCCAGCAGCTTAAGGATAAGGGGTGAGCAGTTCTTC. Protein product: CASSLRIRGEQFF.

The V gene is TRBV2, the J gene TRBJ1-2; no clear D. The germline V and J ends were trimmed by 3 bases and 0 bases, with 5 bases remaining between them. CDR1 and CDR2 (germline): SNHLY, FYNNEI. The length of the CDR3 is 13 residues. CDR3 amino acids: CASSDSPNYGYTF. The CDR3 DNA follows: TGTGCCAGCAGTGACAGTCCTAACTATGGCTACACCTTC.

This clone was counted once. V and J are TRBV28 and TRBJ1-5; 7 bases are a match to TRBD1. CDR1 and CDR2 (germline): MDHEN, SYDVKM. J was trimmed by 4 bases and V by 3 bases; bases with no gene match: 12. The length of the CDR3 is 17 residues. The CDR3 DNA is TGTGCCAGCAGTTTCTTGTTGCGACAGGGAGGTAATCAGCCCCAGCATTTT. It yields the protein CASSFLLRQGGNQPQHF. Complete variable domain (other parts from reference TRBV28 and TRBJ1-5): DVKVTQSSRYLVKRTGEKVFLECVQDMDHENMFWYRQDPGLGLRLIYFSYDVKMKEKGDIPEGYSVSREKKERFSLILESASTNQTSMYLCASSFLLRQGGNQPQHFGDGTRLSIL.

The chain links TRBV5-1 to TRBJ2-7; 9 nucleotides line up with TRBD1. Germline CDR1 and CDR2: SGHRS and YFSETQ. The CDR3 runs to 15 residues. The V gene end was trimmed by 6 bases and the J gene end by 2 bases; junction bases not matched to a gene: 9. The CDR3 loop reads CASTPRGQGPYEQYF. CDR3 DNA: TGCGCCAGCACCCCGAGGGGACAGGGACCCTACGAGCAGTACTTC.

V usage is TRBV28 and J usage is TRBJ2-6; the D gene is possibly TRBD2 (5 bases). Germline CDR1 reads MDHEN; CDR2 reads SYDVKM. CDR3 length equals 17 residues. V lost 6 bases and J lost 0, with 15 bases in between. The CDR3 DNA reads as TGTGCCAGCAGCTCTGTGGGGAGTCCCTCTGGGGCCAACGTCCTGACTTTC. The encoded protein is CASSSVGSPSGANVLTF.

There are a few counts of this clone. The gene calls are TRBV2 and TRBJ2-1; a possible D gene is TRBD2 (5 bases). The CDR3 loop spans 12 amino acids. V lost 4 bases to trimming and J lost 12 bases, with 13 bases between them. The V gene's germline CDR1 is SNHLY and CDR2 FYNNEI. The CDR3 coding sequence is TGTGCCAGCAGTGGTGAGAGGGTAGGGCAGTTCTTC. Its protein product is CASSGERVGQFF.

V usage is TRBV9 and J usage is TRBJ2-7; TRBD1 aligns across 7 bases. The V segment lost 2 bases and the J segment 5 bases; nucleotides outside the gene matches: 7. There are 14 residues in the CDR3. The germline CDR1 and CDR2 sequences are SGDLS and YYNGEE. The CDR3: CASSVGYRGNEQYF. The CDR3 DNA sequence: TGTGCCAGCAGCGTGGGGTACAGGGGCAACGAGCAGTACTTC. Based on the CDR3 plus reference TRBV9 and TRBJ2-7, the full variable domain is DSGVTQTPKHLITATGQRVTLRCSPRSGDLSVYWYQQSLDQGLQFLIQYYNGEERAKGNILERFSAQQFPDLHSELNLSSLELGDSALYFCASSVGYRGNEQYFGPGTRLTVT.

This chain connects TRBV7-2 to TRBJ2-3; D is perhaps TRBD1 (6 bases). The CDR3 length is 13 residues. The germline CDR1 and CDR2 sequences are SGHTA and FQGNSA. Trimming left V 5 bases short and J 7 bases short, with 13 bases between. CDR3 sequence reads: CASSPQQGNTQYF. The CDR3 region has the DNA TGTGCCAGCAGCCCCCAACAGGGTAATACGCAGTATTTT.

The J gene is TRBJ2-1, the V gene TRBV9, with 7 bases fitting TRBD2. The CDR3 is 15 residues long. The trim removed 4 bases at V and 0 bases at J, leaving 4 bases unmatched. Germline V gene sequence: CDR1 SGDLS, CDR2 YYNGEE. CDR3 loop: CASSSAGSSYNEQFF. In nucleotides, the CDR3 is TGTGCCAGCAGCTCAGCGGGAAGCTCCTACAATGAGCAGTTCTTC.

J is TRBJ2-3 and V is TRBV7-3, with 7 bases aligning to TRBD2. Germline CDR1 is SGHTA and CDR2 is FQGTGA. The ends lost 1 base at V and 0 bases at J; junction bases unmatched: 4. CDR3 length: 16 residues. The CDR3 DNA is TGTGCCAGCAGCTTAATGGCTAGCGGCAGCACAGATACGCAGTATTTT. Translation: CASSLMASGSTDTQYF.

With respect to this clone: An end of the junction does not agree with germline; a read error may underlie this. Different DNA sequences within this sample yield the same CDR3. The chain joins TRBV6-4 to TRBJ2-7; a possible D gene is TRBD1 (8 bases). The CDR3 is 13 amino acids. CDR1 MRHNA and CDR2 SNTAGT come from the germline V gene. DNA of the CDR3: TGTGCCAGCAGGGACAGGGAGGGCTACGAGCAGTATTTC. This sequence encodes CASRDREGYEQYF.

The CDR3 reads CASAPDSLLTSGSREQFF. As DNA, the CDR3 is TGTGCCAGCGCCCCGGACAGCCTCCTGACTAGCGGGAGTCGTGAGCAGTTCTTC. The gene calls are TRBV28 and TRBJ2-1, with 12 positions matching TRBD2. With V trimmed by 8 bases and J by 9 bases, 20 bases remained unmatched. Germline values: CDR1 MDHEN, CDR2 SYDVKM. This CDR3 region has 18 residues. Full variable domain (outside the CDR3, taken from reference TRBV28 and TRBJ2-1): DVKVTQSSRYLVKRTGEKVFLECVQDMDHENMFWYRQDPGLGLRLIYFSYDVKMKEKGDIPEGYSVSREKKERFSLILESASTNQTSMYLCASAPDSLLTSGSREQFFGPGTRLTVL.

The chain combines TRBV27 with TRBJ1-1; D is undetermined. CDR1 is MNHEY, CDR2 SMNVEV, per germline (reference sequence). The ends were cut back, 6 bases at V and 1 base at J, with 9 bases in the middle. There are 13 residues in the CDR3. The CDR3 region has the DNA TGTGCCAGCAGGCGGCGGGAGAACACTGAAGCTTTCTTT. It specifies CASRRRENTEAFF.

The chain is built from TRBV27 and TRBJ1-3; 7 bases agree with TRBD1. Per the germline V gene, CDR1 is MNHEY and CDR2 is SMNVEV (reference sequence). The junction had 5 bases not matched to a gene; V was cut back by 0 bases and J by 6 bases. The CDR3 consists of 15 residues. The CDR3 DNA reads TGTGCCAGCAGTTTATCGCAGGGGGGACTAAACACCATATATTTT. Protein sequence: CASSLSQGGLNTIYF.

This clone was seen a single time. CDR3 residues: CASSWGGGRTYNEQFF. In DNA form, the CDR3 reads TGTGCCAGCAGCTGGGGGGGCGGGAGGACATACAATGAGCAGTTCTTC. The J gene is TRBJ2-1, the V gene TRBV5-6, with TRBD2 matching over 8 bases. Germline V gives CDR1 SGHDT, CDR2 YYEEEE. The CDR3 loop spans 16 amino acids. The V segment lost 3 bases and the J segment 4 bases; nucleotides outside the gene matches: 9.

Worth noting for this clone: An end of the junction does not agree with germline; a read error may underlie this. The rearrangement uses TRBV7-9 and TRBJ1-4, with D maybe TRBD1 (5 bases). The CDR3 length is 13 residues. Germline-derived CDR1 and CDR2 are SEHNR and FQNEAQ (reference sequence). The CDR3 protein is CSSSLGRGEKLFF. The CDR3 bases are TGTTCCAGCAGCTTAGGGAGGGGTGAAAAACTGTTTTTT.

This chain uses TRBV7-3 with TRBJ2-3, with TRBD1 matching over 8 bases. The V and J ends lost 2 bases and 1 base, in that order; junction bases with no gene match: 5. Germline lookup yields CDR1 SGHTA and CDR2 FQGTGA. The CDR3 runs to 16 residues. The CDR3 protein is CASSLLTGEGTDTQYF. CDR3 coding DNA: TGTGCCAGCAGCTTACTGACAGGGGAAGGCACAGATACGCAGTATTTT.

The V and J genes are TRBV4-2 and TRBJ2-1; a weak D match, TRBD1 (5 bases). The V and J ends lost 5 bases and 9 bases respectively, with 23 bases between them. The CDR3 is made up of 16 amino acids. Germline V gene sequence: CDR1 LGHNA, CDR2 YNFKEQ. Here the CDR3 DNA reads TGTGCCAGCAGCTCAGGGCCAAGGGGTGAAGGCAGTGAGCAGTTCTTC. This codes for CASSSGPRGEGSEQFF.

V gene TRBV9 combines with J gene TRBJ1-2; no clear D. CDR1 and CDR2 (germline): SGDLS, YYNGEE. The V gene lost 4 bases and the J gene lost 4 bases, with 17 bases spanning the gap. The CDR3 covers 15 residues. In DNA, the CDR3 is TGTGCCAGCAGCCCCCTTACATACACAGCCTATGGCTACACCTTC. Amino acids: CASSPLTYTAYGYTF. Full variable domain (missing parts from reference TRBV9 and TRBJ1-2): DSGVTQTPKHLITATGQRVTLRCSPRSGDLSVYWYQQSLDQGLQFLIQYYNGEERAKGNILERFSAQQFPDLHSELNLSSLELGDSALYFCASSPLTYTAYGYTFGSGTRLTVV.

This chain connects TRBV18 to TRBJ2-2; a weak D match, TRBD1 (6 bases). Per the germline V gene, CDR1 is KGHSH and CDR2 is LQKENI. This CDR3 region has 16 residues. With 5 bases removed from V and 8 bases from J, the gap between germline ends came to 21 bases. The CDR3 spells CASSTTGLSTPGELFF. CDR3 DNA sequence: TGTGCCAGCTCAACCACAGGGCTTAGTACACCGGGGGAGCTGTTTTTT.

This clone was recorded only once. The rearrangement uses TRBV19 and TRBJ1-1; tentatively, D is TRBD1 (6 bases). Between the trimmed V and J ends, which lost 8 bases and 5 bases, there was a span of 12 bases. The CDR3 sequence is 12 residues long. CDR1 and CDR2 (germline): LNHDA, SQIVND (reference sequence). CDR3 sequence reads: CASSRGGTEAFF. The CDR3 DNA reads TGTGCCAGTTCGAGGGGGGGGACTGAAGCTTTCTTT.

The rearrangement joins TRBV19 to TRBJ1-6; possibly TRBD1 for D (6 bases). The CDR3 has 14 residues. With 5 bases removed from V and 10 bases from J, the gap between germline ends came to 15 bases. Germline CDR1 is LNHDA and CDR2 is SQIVND (reference sequence). The CDR3 DNA is TGTGCCAGTAGTTCACAGGGAACGGGGTCACCCCTCCACTTT. Protein: CASSSQGTGSPLHF.

The V gene is TRBV28, the J gene TRBJ1-4; TRBD1 is a possible D gene (5 bases). The CDR3 consists of 15 residues. Trimming left V 8 bases short and J 5 bases short, with 18 bases between. Germline lookup yields CDR1 MDHEN and CDR2 SYDVKM. This CDR3 reads CASGMVKGRNEKLFF. CDR3 DNA sequence: TGTGCCAGCGGGATGGTCAAGGGGAGGAATGAAAAACTGTTTTTT.